This TCR beta chain is from a study of vaccination and CD4 T cells after COVID-19. Study in general: The convalescents, six males and four females, included two who were Hispanic. The study, taken as a whole, reports: It was observed that, in convalescent patients, a median about 90% of reactive clones arose only post-vaccination.

V dropped 6 bases and J dropped 2 bases, with 11 bases sitting between them. The CDR3 has 13 residues. Per germline, CDR1 MNHEY and CDR2 SMNVEV (reference sequence). Cultured CD4+ T cell DNA underwent sequencing with the Oncomine TCR Beta short-read assay. In this case, cultured CD4+ T cells provided the extracted genomic DNA. MiXCR, applied by TCRdb to the PCR reads, yields one record per CDR3 protein. The sample lists some 21,000 distinct CDR3 sequences, around 52% occurring once. Points on this clonotype: Its antigen remains unknown.

Indicated treatment: roughly 10-day PBMC culture with coronavirus spike peptide pools or control peptides (ViraFEST assay). With fresh IL-2 medium, half the medium was replaced on days 3 and 7. The clonotype comes from a human donor who had recovered from COVID-19. Sample: CD4+ T cells from blood, cultured in vitro. This rearrangement joins TRBV27 to TRBJ2-7; D may be TRBD1 (5 bases). In DNA form, the CDR3 reads TGTGCCAGCAGATTAGACAGCACCTACGAGCAGTACTTC. It specifies CASRLDSTYEQYF.